This TCR beta chain emerged from a study of breast tumors, draining lymph nodes, adjacent tissues. Findings of the study overall: Tumor TCR diversity was below lymph nodes but above nontumor tissue. Tumor and nontumor repertoires were significantly more similar in luminal-like than in basal-like breast cancer.

On this clonotype: The target antigen is unknown.

Breast cancer patients provided tissue from their axillary draining lymph nodes. TCRdb processed the multiplex PCR reads anew with MiXCR; each CDR3 protein has one entry. The sample has around 250,000 distinct CDR3 sequences; approximately 36% are singletons. Germline V gene sequence: CDR1 SGHVS, CDR2 FQNEAQ. Between the trimmed V and J ends, which lost 2 bases and 4 bases, there was a span of 3 bases. The CDR3 has 13 amino acids. The chain couples TRBV7-8 to TRBJ1-6; no firm D call. The TCR originated in a female donor with breast cancer. Some clones in this sample may be carry-over from other donors' samples. Sequencing input: axillary lymph node tissue. The CDR3 coding sequence is TGTGCCAGCAGCTTAACGTATAATTCACCCCTCCACTTT. Translated: CASSLTYNSPLHF.